The source of this T cell receptor beta chain is a study of cytomegalovirus exposure and HLA in healthy donors. Assay used: immunoSEQ multiplex PCR; TCRdb lists only in-frame clones, some missing. This table holds 90,000 to 110,000 clones, more than 85% found once. Per the germline V gene, CDR1 is LNHDA and CDR2 is SQIVND (reference sequence). The J segment lost 0 bases and the V segment lost 6 bases, leaving 7 bases of the junction unmatched. The CDR3 contains 15 residues. The clonotype originates from a woman aged 18-30 years in good health and CMV-seropositive. The material sequenced was PBMCs. The chain combines TRBV19 with TRBJ2-7; 8 nucleotides match TRBD2. The CDR3 reads CASRLADFLSYEQYF. In DNA form, the CDR3 reads TGTGCCAGTAGACTAGCGGACTTCCTCTCCTACGAGCAGTACTTC.